This T cell receptor (beta chain) emerged from a study of blood T cell repertoires in COVID-19. At the level of the study: The analysed material was cDNA or gDNA that came from T cells, B-cell-depleted T cells, or PBMCs.

As processed by the authors: Reference gene primer amplification gave nucleated cell count estimates. The assay was immunoSEQ multiplex PCR, and TCRdb's table has in-frame clones only and misses some. V and J calls and clone size are given by that table; D and trimming were obtained from the DNA. The table has 30,000 to 50,000 clones, about 80% seen once; the top ten hold around 40%. V dropped 4 bases and J dropped 5 bases, with 7 bases sitting between them. The V gene's germline CDR1 is GTSNPN and CDR2 SVGIG (reference sequence). The CDR3 has 11 amino acids. The chain recombines TRBV30 with TRBJ2-3, with unresolved D. The receptor was isolated from a man older than 75 with active or convalescent COVID-19. Sequencing used peripheral blood. CDR3 loop: CAWTTIDTQYF. The CDR3 nucleotides are TGTGCCTGGACTACTATAGATACGCAGTATTTT.